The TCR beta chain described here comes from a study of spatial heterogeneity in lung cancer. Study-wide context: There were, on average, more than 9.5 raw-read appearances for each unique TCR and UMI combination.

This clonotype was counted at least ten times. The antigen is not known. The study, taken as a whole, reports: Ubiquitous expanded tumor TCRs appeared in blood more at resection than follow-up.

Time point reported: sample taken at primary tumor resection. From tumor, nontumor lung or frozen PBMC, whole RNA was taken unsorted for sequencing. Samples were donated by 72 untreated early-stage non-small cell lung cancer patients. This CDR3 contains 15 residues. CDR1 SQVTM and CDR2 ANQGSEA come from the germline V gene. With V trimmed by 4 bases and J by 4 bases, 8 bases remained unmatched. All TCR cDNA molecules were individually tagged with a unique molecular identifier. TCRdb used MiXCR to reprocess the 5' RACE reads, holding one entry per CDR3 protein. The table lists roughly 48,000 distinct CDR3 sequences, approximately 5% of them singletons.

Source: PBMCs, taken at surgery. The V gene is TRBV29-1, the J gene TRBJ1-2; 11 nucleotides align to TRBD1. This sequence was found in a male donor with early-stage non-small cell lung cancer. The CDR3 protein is CSVGKDRGLTYGYTF. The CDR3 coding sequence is TGCAGCGTTGGGAAGGACAGGGGGCTAACCTATGGCTACACCTTC.